The source of this T cell receptor beta chain is a study of blood T cell repertoires in COVID-19. Clones were read by immunoSEQ multiplex PCR, and TCRdb kept only the in-frame ones, dropping some. The profile covers 10,000 to 15,000 clones, with around 82% appearing a single time and around a third taken by the ten largest. Trimming pared 3 bases from V and 3 bases from J, leaving 17 bases between. The CDR3 has 15 residues. In germline, CDR1 is GTSNPN, CDR2 SVGIG (reference sequence). The V and J genes are TRBV30 and TRBJ1-1; D remains unclear. The source material was peripheral blood. The receptor was isolated from a human donor in a cohort sampled during active COVID-19. CDR3 DNA sequence: TGTGCCTGGAGGGCGGATTTCGGGGTGGACACTGAAGCTTTCTTT. It codes for CAWRADFGVDTEAFF.